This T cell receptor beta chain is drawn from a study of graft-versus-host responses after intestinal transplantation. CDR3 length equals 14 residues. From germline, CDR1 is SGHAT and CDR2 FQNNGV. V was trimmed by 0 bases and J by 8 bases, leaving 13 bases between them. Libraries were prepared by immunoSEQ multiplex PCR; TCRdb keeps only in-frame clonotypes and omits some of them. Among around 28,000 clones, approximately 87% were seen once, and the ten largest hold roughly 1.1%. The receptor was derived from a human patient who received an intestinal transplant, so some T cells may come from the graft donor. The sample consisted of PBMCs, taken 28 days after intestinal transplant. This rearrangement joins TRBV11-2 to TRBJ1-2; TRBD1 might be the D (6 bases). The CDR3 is CASSLDLGGWGYTF. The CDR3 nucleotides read TGTGCCAGCAGCTTAGATCTCGGGGGCTGGGGCTACACCTTC.